These 20 T cell receptor beta chains were all obtained from the same sample, sequenced in a study of regulatory T cells in long-lasting Graves disease. Arm-PCR of CDR3 regions and iRepertoire HTBI primers were used to build TCR beta libraries. A single record per CDR3 protein comes from TCRdb applying MiXCR to the multiplex PCR reads. The top ten hold around 15% of the sample, which has approximately 400,000 distinct CDR3 sequences, 14% to 15% seen once. This sample's time point: newly diagnosed GD, antithyroid drugs for less than 3 months. Making the TCR library involved RNA that had been extracted from PBMCs. The data also belong to a second study, concerning T cells in Graves' hyperthyroidism and ophthalmopathy.

The sample was peripheral blood mononuclear cells (PBMCs), taken at new diagnosis, from a patient treated with antithyroid drugs. These receptors all stem from a woman aged 25 to 39 with Graves disease.

In its sample, this clonotype was seen many times. The V call is TRBV13, the J call TRBJ2-5; tentative D call: TRBD1 (5 bases). Germline loops: CDR1 PRHDT, CDR2 FYEKMQ (reference sequence). V dropped 3 bases and J dropped 4 bases, with 15 bases sitting between them. The CDR3 has 15 residues. The CDR3 nucleotides read TGTGCCAGCAGCTTCTCTGGGGCCCTACGAGAGACCCAGTACTTC. Its translation: CASSFSGALRETQYF.

This clonotype was detected many times. This chain uses TRBV6-1 with TRBJ2-7; D gene uncertain. The germline V gene encodes CDR1 MNHNS and CDR2 SASEGT. This CDR3 has 13 amino acids. V shed 6 bases and J shed 3 bases, with 12 bases lying between them. In DNA, the CDR3 is TGTGCCAGCAGCCCAGGACGCTACTACGAGCAGTACTTC. This encodes CASSPGRYYEQYF.

This clonotype was found a few times. The chain links TRBV7-9 to TRBJ2-7; unclear D gene. Germline CDR1 is SEHNR and CDR2 is FQNEAQ (reference sequence). The CDR3 consists of 14 residues. Trimming removed 5 bases from V and 0 bases from J, with 11 bases in between. CDR3 in amino acids: CASSPPGYSYEQYF. The CDR3 region has the DNA TGTGCCAGCAGCCCACCGGGTTACTCCTACGAGCAGTACTTC.

This clonotype was seen many times. The genes are TRBV25-1 and TRBJ2-1, with D possibly matching TRBD2 (5 bases). The V and J ends lost 5 bases and 6 bases respectively, with 26 bases between them. Germline CDR1 is MGHDK and CDR2 is SYGVNS. The CDR3 is 18 amino acids. The CDR3 coding sequence is TGTGCCAGCAGTCCTTCATTGGGTTCCGGGATGGGGTCCAATGAGCAGTTCTTC. Protein: CASSPSLGSGMGSNEQFF.

This clonotype has a handful of counts. The rearrangement links TRBV15 to TRBJ1-5; the match to TRBD1 covers 8 bases. CDR3 length: 17 amino acids. The germline V gene has CDR1 LNHNV and CDR2 YYDKDF (reference sequence). Trimming cost V 1 base and J 4 bases; bases outside gene matches: 9. DNA of the CDR3: TGTGCCACCAGCAGAGTCTCCGGGACAGGTCGAAATCAGCCCCAGCATTTT. It encodes CATSRVSGTGRNQPQHF. The full variable domain, rest sourced from reference TRBV15 and TRBJ1-5, is DAMVIQNPRYQVTQFGKPVTLSCSQTLNHNVMYWYQQKSSQAPKLLFHYYDKDFNNEADTPDNFQSRRPNTSFCFLDIRSPGLGDTAMYLCATSRVSGTGRNQPQHFGDGTRLSIL.

Here the CDR3 DNA reads TGTGCCAGCAGTTTAGCCTCAAGAGACACAGATACGCAGTATTTT. It codes for CASSLASRDTDTQYF. The genes are TRBV12-3 or TRBV12-4 and TRBJ2-3; D gene unclear. The CDR3 loop spans 15 amino acids. The V and J ends lost 0 bases and 2 bases respectively, with 9 bases between them.

V and J are TRBV19 and TRBJ1-2, with D possibly being TRBD1 (5 bases). The V gene's germline CDR1 is LNHDA and CDR2 SQIVND (reference sequence). The length of the CDR3 is 14 residues. The V end was cut by 5 bases, the J end by 4 bases, with 14 bases between. DNA for the CDR3: TGTGCCAGTAGTCCCATGGGACGGAGCTATGGCTACACCTTC. Its protein is CASSPMGRSYGYTF.

This chain uses TRBV27 with TRBJ2-1; TRBD2 matches at 12 bases. The germline V gene has CDR1 MNHEY and CDR2 SMNVEV (reference sequence). Germline trimming cut 4 bases from V and 7 bases from J; bases unmatched to any gene: 17. This CDR3 region has 19 residues. The CDR3 DNA reads TGTGCCAGCAGTTGGCAAAGTGATAGGACTAGCGGGGTTCGGAATGAGCAGTTCTTC. Translated: CASSWQSDRTSGVRNEQFF.

The V call is TRBV19, the J call TRBJ2-5, with 7 bases lining up with TRBD1. The end of the DNA aligns better with TRBJ2-7, so the J call may be wrong. The CDR3 length is 13 residues. Germline V gene data show CDR1 as LNHDA and CDR2 as SQIVND (reference sequence). The CDR3: CASSNSTGAEQYF. Here the CDR3 DNA reads TGTGCCAGTAGTAACTCTACAGGGGCCGAGCAGTACTTC.

This clonotype was seen ten or more times. J is TRBJ2-1 and V is TRBV5-1, with TRBD2 matching 10 bases. With 5 bases clipped from V and 5 bases from J, the junction kept 7 bases outside the gene matches. Germline V gives CDR1 SGHRS, CDR2 YFSETQ. The CDR3 covers 15 residues. CDR3 region: CASRGKGLADNEQFF. CDR3 in DNA: TGCGCCAGCAGGGGAAAAGGACTAGCGGACAATGAGCAGTTCTTC.

Only a few counts were recorded for this clonotype. A much larger clone differs by one base, so this may be a read error. V is TRBV20-1 and J is TRBJ2-3, with a tentative D call TRBD2 (5 bases). The CDR3 contains 14 residues. CDR1 DFQATT and CDR2 SNEGSKA come from the germline V gene (reference sequence). Trimming took off 2 bases at V and 1 base at J, with 10 bases between the two ends. Written as DNA, the CDR3 is TGCAGTGCTAGACGCCCAGCGGGCACAGATACGCAGTATTTT. This translates into CSARRPAGTDTQYF.

This clonotype has only a few counts. The chain couples TRBV9 to TRBJ1-2, with unresolved D. This CDR3 region has 15 residues. Germline V gives CDR1 SGDLS, CDR2 YYNGEE. Trimming left V 2 bases short and J 0 bases short, with 11 bases between. The CDR3 sequence: CASSVSQNANYGYTF. CDR3 nucleotides: TGTGCCAGCAGCGTTAGCCAGAACGCTAACTATGGCTACACCTTC.

This clonotype was found a few times. DNA for the CDR3: TGTGCCAGCAGTGAATCTGCAGGGCGGTCACCCCTCCACTTT. It encodes CASSESAGRSPLHF. The chain uses TRBV6-1 and TRBJ1-6; tentatively, D is TRBD1 (5 bases). The CDR3 totals 14 residues. The germline V gene encodes CDR1 MNHNS and CDR2 SASEGT. Trimming took off 2 bases at V and 10 bases at J, with 12 bases between the two ends.

This clonotype appeared many times. The V and J genes are TRBV12-3 or TRBV12-4 and TRBJ1-1, with a possible D match to TRBD1 (6 bases). The CDR3 consists of 14 residues. The V end was cut by 8 bases, the J end by 0 bases, with 13 bases between. CDR3 sequence reads: CASFGGGLNTEAFF. The CDR3 region has the DNA TGTGCCAGCTTTGGGGGCGGATTGAACACTGAAGCTTTCTTT.

This clonotype was seen more than once but under ten times. V gene TRBV3-1 combines with J gene TRBJ1-2; 7 bases are a match to TRBD1. CDR1 and CDR2 from the germline V gene are LGHDT and YNNKEL (reference sequence). The junction had 7 bases not matched to a gene; V was cut back by 3 bases and J by 0 bases. The CDR3 is made up of 16 amino acids. This chain's CDR3 is CASSHPAGTANYGYTF. Here the CDR3 DNA reads TGTGCCAGCAGCCACCCCGCCGGGACAGCTAACTATGGCTACACCTTC.

This clonotype has ten or more counts. The rearrangement uses TRBV20-1 and TRBJ1-6; 8 positions agree with TRBD1. CDR3 length equals 14 residues. The V and J ends lost 3 bases and 10 bases, in that order; junction bases with no gene match: 8. The germline CDR1 and CDR2 sequences are DFQATT and SNEGSKA (reference sequence). The CDR3 is CSASKDRVGSPLHF. The CDR3 nucleotides are TGCAGTGCTAGCAAGGACAGGGTGGGGTCACCCCTCCACTTT.

The rearrangement links TRBV24-1 to TRBJ2-1; 8 nucleotides line up with TRBD2. Germline assignment: CDR1 KGHDR and CDR2 SFDVKD. The CDR3 sequence is 15 residues long. V was pared by 5 bases and J by 5 bases, with 7 bases of the junction left unmatched. The CDR3 DNA sequence: TGTGCCACCAGTGCCCTTCTAGCGGGCCACAATGAGCAGTTCTTC. Its translation: CATSALLAGHNEQFF.

V usage is TRBV30 and J usage is TRBJ1-3; D is unclear. The germline CDR1 and CDR2 sequences are GTSNPN and SVGIG (reference sequence). V was shortened by 1 base and J by 0 bases, with 10 bases between the two germline ends. The CDR3 extends over 15 amino acids. The CDR3 loop is CAWSGLGFSGNTIYF. The DNA for the CDR3 is TGTGCCTGGAGTGGGCTGGGGTTCTCTGGAAACACCATATATTTT.

The rearrangement joins TRBV7-6 to TRBJ2-1; a weak D match, TRBD2 (6 bases). The germline V gene has CDR1 SGHVS and CDR2 FNYEAQ. V lost 2 bases to trimming and J lost 3 bases, with 11 bases between them. CDR3 length equals 15 residues. The chain's CDR3 is CASSLRAGFYNEQFF. CDR3 bases: TGTGCCAGCAGCTTAAGGGCGGGATTCTACAATGAGCAGTTCTTC.

This clonotype appeared many times. The J gene is TRBJ2-7, the V gene TRBV12-3 or TRBV12-4; D is ambiguous. CDR3 length equals 10 residues. V lost 2 bases and J lost 5, with 1 base in between. CDR3 loop: CASSLNEQYF. The CDR3 coding sequence is TGTGCCAGCAGTTTAAACGAGCAGTACTTC.